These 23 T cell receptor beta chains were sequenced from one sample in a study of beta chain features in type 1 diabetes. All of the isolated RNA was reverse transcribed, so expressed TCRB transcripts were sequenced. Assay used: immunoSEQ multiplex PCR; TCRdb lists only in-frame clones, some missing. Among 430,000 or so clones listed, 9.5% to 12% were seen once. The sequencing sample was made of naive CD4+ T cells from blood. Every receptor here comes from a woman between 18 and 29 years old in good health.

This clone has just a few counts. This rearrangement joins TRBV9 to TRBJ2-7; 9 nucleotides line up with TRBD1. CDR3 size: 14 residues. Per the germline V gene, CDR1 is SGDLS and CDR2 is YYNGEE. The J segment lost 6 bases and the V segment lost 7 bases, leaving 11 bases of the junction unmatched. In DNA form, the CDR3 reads TGTGCCAGCTCCCGGGGGACAGGGCTTAGCGAGCAGTACTTC. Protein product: CASSRGTGLSEQYF.

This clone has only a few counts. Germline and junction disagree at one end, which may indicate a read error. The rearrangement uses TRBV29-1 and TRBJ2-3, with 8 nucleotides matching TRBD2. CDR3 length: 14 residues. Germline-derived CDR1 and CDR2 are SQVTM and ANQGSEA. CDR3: CSVEAGVATDTQYF. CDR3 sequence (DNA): TGCAGCGTGGAAGCGGGAGTGGCCACAGATACGCAGTATTTT.

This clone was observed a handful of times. CDR3 region: CASAGSYNEQFF. The CDR3 region has the DNA TGTGCCAGCGCCGGGTCCTACAATGAGCAGTTCTTC. The gene calls are TRBV5-4 and TRBJ2-1; no definite D call. Germline V gene lookup returns CDR1 SGHNT and CDR2 YYREEE (reference sequence). CDR3 length: 12 amino acids. Trimming took 7 bases from V and 1 from J, leaving 6 bases between them.

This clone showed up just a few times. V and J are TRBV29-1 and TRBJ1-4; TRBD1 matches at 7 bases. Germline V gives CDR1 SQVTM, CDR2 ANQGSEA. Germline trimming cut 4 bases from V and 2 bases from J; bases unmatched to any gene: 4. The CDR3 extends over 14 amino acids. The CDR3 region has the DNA TGCAGCGTTGCAGACAGGGTCACTAATGAAAAACTGTTTTTT. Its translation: CSVADRVTNEKLFF.

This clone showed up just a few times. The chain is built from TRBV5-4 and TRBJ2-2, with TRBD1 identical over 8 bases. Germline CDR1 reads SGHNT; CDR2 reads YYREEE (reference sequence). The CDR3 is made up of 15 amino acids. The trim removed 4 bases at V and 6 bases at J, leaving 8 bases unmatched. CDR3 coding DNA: TGTGCCAGCAGCATCGACAGGGGTGGCGCCGGGGAGCTGTTTTTT. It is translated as CASSIDRGGAGELFF.

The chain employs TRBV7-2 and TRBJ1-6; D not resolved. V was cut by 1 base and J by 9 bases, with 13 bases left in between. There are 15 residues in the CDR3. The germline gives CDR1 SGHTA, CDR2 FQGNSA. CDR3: CASSLVAGGISPLHF. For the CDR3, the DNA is TGTGCCAGCAGCTTAGTAGCAGGTGGAATTTCACCCCTCCACTTT.

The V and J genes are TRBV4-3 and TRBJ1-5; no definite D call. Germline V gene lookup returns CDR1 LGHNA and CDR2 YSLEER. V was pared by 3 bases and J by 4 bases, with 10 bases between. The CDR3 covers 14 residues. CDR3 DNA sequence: TGCGCCAGCAGCCACCGGAGAGGGAATCAGCCCCAGCATTTT. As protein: CASSHRRGNQPQHF.

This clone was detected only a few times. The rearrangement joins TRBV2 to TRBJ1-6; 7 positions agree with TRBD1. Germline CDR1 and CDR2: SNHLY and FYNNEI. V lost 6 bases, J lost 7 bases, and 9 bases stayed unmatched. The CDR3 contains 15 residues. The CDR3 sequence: CASRLDRHGNSPLHF. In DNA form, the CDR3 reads TGTGCCAGCAGGCTGGACAGGCACGGGAATTCACCCCTCCACTTT.

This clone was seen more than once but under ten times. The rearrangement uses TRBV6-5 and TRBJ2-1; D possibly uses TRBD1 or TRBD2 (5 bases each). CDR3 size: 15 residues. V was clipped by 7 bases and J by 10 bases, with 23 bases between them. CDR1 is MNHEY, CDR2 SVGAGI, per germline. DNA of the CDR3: TGTGCCAGCATGTCCGAGGGGCAAATAAGCAGCGAGCAGTTCTTC. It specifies CASMSEGQISSEQFF.

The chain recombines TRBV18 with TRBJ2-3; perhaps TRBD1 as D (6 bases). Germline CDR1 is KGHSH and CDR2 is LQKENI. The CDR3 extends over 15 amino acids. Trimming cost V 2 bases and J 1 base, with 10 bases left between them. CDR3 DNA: TGTGCCAGCTCACCATTGGGGACACGCACAGATACGCAGTATTTT. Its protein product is CASSPLGTRTDTQYF.

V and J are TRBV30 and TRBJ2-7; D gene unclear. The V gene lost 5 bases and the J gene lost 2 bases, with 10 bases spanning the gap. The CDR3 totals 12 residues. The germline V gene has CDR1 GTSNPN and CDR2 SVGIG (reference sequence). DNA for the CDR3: TGTGCCTGGGGCTTAAGTCCCTACGAGCAGTACTTC. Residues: CAWGLSPYEQYF.

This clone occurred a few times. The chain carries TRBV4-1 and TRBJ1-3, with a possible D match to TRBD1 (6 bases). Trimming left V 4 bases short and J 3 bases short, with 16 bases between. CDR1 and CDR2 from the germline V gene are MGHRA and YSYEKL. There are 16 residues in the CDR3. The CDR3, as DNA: TGCGCCAGCAGCCTACCCCGTCAGGGGTTTGGAAACACCATATATTTT. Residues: CASSLPRQGFGNTIYF.

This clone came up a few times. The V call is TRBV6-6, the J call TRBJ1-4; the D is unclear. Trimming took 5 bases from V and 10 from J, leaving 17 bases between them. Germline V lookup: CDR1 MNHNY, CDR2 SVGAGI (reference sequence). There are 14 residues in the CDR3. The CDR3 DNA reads TGTGCCAGCAGTCAAGTACGGGCTTCTGGAAAACTGTTTTTT. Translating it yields CASSQVRASGKLFF.

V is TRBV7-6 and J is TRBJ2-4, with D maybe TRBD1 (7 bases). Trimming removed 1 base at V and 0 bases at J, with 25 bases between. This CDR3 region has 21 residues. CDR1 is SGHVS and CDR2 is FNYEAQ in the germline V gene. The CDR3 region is CASSLGGARGAPPLAKNIQYF. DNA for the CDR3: TGTGCCAGCAGCTTAGGCGGGGCCAGGGGGGCTCCCCCGTTAGCCAAAAACATTCAGTACTTC.

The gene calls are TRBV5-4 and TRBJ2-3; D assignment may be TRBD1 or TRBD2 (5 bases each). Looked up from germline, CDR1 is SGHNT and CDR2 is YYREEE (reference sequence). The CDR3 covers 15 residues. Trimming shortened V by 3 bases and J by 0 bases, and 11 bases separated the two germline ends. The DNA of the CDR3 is TGTGCCAGCAGCTCGGGACGGTTCAGCACAGATACGCAGTATTTT. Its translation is CASSSGRFSTDTQYF.

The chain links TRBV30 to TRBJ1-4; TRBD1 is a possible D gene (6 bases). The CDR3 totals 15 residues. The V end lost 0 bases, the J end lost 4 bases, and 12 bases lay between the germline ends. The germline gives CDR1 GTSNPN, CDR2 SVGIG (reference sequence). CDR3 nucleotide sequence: TGTGCCTGGAGTGTAAGAGGGGGTCTTAATGAAAAACTGTTTTTT. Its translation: CAWSVRGGLNEKLFF.

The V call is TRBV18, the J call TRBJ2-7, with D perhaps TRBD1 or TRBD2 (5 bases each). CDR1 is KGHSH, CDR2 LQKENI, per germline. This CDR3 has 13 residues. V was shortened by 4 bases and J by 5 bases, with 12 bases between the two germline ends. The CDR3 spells CASSLLRDHEQYF. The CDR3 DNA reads TGTGCCAGCTCACTCCTCCGGGACCACGAGCAGTACTTC.

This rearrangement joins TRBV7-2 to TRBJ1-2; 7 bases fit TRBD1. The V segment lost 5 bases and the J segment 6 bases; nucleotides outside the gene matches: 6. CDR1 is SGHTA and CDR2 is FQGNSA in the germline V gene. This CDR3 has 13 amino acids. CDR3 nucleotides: TGTGCCAGCAGCGTTACAGGGGTCCATGGCTACACCTTC. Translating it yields CASSVTGVHGYTF.

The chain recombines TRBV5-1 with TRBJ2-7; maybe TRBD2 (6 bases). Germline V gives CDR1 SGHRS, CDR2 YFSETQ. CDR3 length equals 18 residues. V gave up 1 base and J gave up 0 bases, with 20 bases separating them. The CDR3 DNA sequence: TGCGCCAGCAGCTTGAGGCCCCTACTAGCTACTACCTCCTACGAGCAGTACTTC. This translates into CASSLRPLLATTSYEQYF.

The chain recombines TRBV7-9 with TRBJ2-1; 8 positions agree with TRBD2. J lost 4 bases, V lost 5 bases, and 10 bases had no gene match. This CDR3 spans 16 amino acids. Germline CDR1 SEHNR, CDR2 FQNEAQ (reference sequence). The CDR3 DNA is TGTGCCAGCAGCCCCCGCGGGGGGAGCCCTTACAATGAGCAGTTCTTC. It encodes CASSPRGGSPYNEQFF.

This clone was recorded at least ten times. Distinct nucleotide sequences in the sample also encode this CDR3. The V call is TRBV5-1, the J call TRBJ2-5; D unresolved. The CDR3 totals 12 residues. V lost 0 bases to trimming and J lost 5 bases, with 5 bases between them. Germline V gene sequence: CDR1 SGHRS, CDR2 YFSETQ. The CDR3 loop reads CASSLDGETQYF. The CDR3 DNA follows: TGCGCCAGCAGCTTGGACGGGGAGACCCAGTACTTC.

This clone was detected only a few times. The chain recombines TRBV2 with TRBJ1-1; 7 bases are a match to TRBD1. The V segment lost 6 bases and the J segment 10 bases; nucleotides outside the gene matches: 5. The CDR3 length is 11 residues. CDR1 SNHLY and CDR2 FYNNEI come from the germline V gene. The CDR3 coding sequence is TGTGCCAGCAGGAAAAACAGGGGAGCTTTCTTT. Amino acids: CASRKNRGAFF.

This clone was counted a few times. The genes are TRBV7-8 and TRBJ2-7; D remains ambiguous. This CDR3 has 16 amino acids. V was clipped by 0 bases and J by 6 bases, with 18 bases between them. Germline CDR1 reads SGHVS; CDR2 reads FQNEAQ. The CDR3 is CASSLARTAGGGEQYV. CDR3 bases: TGTGCCAGCAGCTTAGCCCGAACGGCTGGTGGTGGCGAGCAGTACGTC.